This T cell receptor (beta chain) was observed in a study of blood T cell repertoires in COVID-19. Study background: Italy, Spain and the United States were the sources of the convalescent and acute COVID-19 samples. PBMCs, B-cell-depleted T cells, or T cells were the source of the cDNA or gDNA that made up the material.

In the source study's methods: Reference gene primer amplification gave nucleated cell count estimates. Method: immunoSEQ multiplex PCR; TCRdb's copy keeps in-frame clones and lacks some. V, J and clone size are those of that table, while D and trimming were read from the DNA. The table lists under 95,000 clones, around 87% of them singletons. Trimming removed 5 bases from V and 6 bases from J, with 11 bases in between. CDR3 length equals 13 residues. CDR1 and CDR2 from the germline V gene are SGHTA and FQGTGA. This clonotype was obtained from a human donor with acute or convalescent COVID-19. The donor label of this sample is uncertain. Sequenced input: peripheral blood. The chain uses TRBV7-3 and TRBJ2-1; perhaps TRBD1 as D (6 bases). Here the CDR3 reads CASSPLGANEQFF. CDR3 in DNA: TGTGCCAGCAGCCCTCTGGGGGCCAATGAGCAGTTCTTC.